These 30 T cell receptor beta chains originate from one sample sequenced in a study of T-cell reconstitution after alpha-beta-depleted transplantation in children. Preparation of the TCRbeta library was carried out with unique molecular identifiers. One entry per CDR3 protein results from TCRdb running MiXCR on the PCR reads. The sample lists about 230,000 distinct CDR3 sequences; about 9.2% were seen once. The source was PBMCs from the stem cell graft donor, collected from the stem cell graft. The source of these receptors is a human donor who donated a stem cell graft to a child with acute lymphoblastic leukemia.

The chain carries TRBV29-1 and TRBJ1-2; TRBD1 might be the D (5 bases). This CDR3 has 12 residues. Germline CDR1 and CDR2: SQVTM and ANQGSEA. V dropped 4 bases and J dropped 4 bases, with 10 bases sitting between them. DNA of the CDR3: TGCAGCGTTGCGGGGCAGGGCTATGGCTACACCTTC. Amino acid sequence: CSVAGQGYGYTF.

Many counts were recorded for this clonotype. In DNA, the CDR3 is TGTGCCAGCAGCATGGATCAAGAGACCCAGTACTTC. Translation gives CASSMDQETQYF. This chain joins TRBV6-1 and TRBJ2-5; no clear D gene. V lost 6 bases and J 2 bases, leaving 7 bases between the germline ends. The germline V gene has CDR1 MNHNS and CDR2 SASEGT. The CDR3 is 12 residues long.

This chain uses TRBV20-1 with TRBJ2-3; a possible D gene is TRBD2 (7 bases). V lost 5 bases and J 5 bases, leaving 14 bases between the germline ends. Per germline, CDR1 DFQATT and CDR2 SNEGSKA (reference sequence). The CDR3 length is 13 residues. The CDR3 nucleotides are TGCAGTGCTCCGACCGGGGGGCAAGATACGCAGTATTTT. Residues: CSAPTGGQDTQYF.

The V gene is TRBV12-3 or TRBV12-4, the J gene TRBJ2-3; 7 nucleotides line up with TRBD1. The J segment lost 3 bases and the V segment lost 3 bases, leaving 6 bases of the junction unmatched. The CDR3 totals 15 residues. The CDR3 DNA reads TGTGCCAGCAGTTTCGGGAACAGGGGTACAGATACGCAGTATTTT. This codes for CASSFGNRGTDTQYF.

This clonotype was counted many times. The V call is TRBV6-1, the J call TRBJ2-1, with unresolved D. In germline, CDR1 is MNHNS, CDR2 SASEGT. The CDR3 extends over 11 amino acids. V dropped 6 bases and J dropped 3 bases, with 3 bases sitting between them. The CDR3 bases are TGTGCCAGCAGGAGCTACAATGAGCAGTTCTTC. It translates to CASRSYNEQFF.

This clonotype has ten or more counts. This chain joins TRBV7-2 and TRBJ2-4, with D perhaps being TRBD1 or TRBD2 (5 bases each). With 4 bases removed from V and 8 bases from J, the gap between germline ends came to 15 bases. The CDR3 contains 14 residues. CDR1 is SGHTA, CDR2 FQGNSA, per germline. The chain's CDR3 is CASSSTAGRDIQYF. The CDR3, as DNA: TGTGCCAGCAGCTCCACGGCAGGGAGAGACATTCAGTACTTC. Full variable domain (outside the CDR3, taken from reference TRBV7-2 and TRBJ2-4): GAGVSQSPSNKVTEKGKDVELRCDPISGHTALYWYRQSLGQGLEFLIYFQGNSAPDKSGLPSDRFSAERTGGSVSTLTIQRTQQEDSAVYLCASSSTAGRDIQYFGAGTRLSVL.

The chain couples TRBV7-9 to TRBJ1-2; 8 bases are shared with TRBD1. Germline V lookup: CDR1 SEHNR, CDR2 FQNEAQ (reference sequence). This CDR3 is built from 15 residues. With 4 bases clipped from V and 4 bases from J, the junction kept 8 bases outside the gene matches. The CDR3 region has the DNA TGTGCCAGCAGCTCCGGACAGGGCCGCCTCTATGGCTACACCTTC. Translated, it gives CASSSGQGRLYGYTF.

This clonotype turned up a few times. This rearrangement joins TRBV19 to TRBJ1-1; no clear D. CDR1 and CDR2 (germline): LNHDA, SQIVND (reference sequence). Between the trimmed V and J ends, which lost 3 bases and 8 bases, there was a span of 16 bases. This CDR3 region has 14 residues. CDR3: CASSITAGGREAFF. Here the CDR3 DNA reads TGTGCCAGTAGTATTACCGCTGGTGGGAGAGAAGCTTTCTTT.

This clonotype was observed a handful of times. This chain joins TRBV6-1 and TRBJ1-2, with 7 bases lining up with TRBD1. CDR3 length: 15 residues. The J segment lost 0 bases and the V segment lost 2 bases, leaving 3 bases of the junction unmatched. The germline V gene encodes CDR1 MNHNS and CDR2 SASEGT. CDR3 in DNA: TGTGCCAGCAGTGAATCGACAGGGCCTAACTATGGCTACACCTTC. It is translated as CASSESTGPNYGYTF.

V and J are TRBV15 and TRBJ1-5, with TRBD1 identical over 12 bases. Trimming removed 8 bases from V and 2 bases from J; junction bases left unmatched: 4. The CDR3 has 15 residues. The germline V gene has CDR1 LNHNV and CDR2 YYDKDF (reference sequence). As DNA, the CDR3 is TGTGCCACCGCGGGACAGGGGGCTGGCAATCAGCCCCAGCATTTT. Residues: CATAGQGAGNQPQHF.

In DNA, the CDR3 is TGTGCCAGCAGCTTCGACGAGGGGACAGGGGGCACCTCAAATCAGCCCCAGCATTTT. It is translated as CASSFDEGTGGTSNQPQHF. The chain combines TRBV7-4 with TRBJ1-5; TRBD1 matches 12 bases. The junction had 13 bases not matched to a gene; V was cut back by 3 bases and J by 4 bases. The CDR3 covers 19 residues. Germline V CDR1 and CDR2: SGHVT, SQSDAQ.

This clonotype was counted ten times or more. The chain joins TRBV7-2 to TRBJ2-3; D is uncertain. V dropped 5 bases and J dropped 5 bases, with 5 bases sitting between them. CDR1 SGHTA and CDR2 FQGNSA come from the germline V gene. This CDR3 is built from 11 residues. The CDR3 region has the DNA TGTGCCAGCAGCGCAAGAGATACGCAGTATTTT. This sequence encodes CASSARDTQYF.

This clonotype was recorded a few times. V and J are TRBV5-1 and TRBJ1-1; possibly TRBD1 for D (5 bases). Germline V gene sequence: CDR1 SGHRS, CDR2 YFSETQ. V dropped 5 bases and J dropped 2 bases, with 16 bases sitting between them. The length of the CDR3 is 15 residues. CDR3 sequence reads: CASSRGAGGNTEAFF. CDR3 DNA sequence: TGCGCCAGCAGTCGCGGGGCCGGGGGTAACACTGAAGCTTTCTTT.

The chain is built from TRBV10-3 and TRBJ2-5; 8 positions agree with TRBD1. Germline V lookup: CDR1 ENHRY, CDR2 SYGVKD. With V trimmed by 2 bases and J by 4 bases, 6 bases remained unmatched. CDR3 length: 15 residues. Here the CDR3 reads CAISEAGGLGETQYF. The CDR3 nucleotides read TGTGCCATCAGTGAGGCAGGGGGCTTAGGAGAGACCCAGTACTTC.

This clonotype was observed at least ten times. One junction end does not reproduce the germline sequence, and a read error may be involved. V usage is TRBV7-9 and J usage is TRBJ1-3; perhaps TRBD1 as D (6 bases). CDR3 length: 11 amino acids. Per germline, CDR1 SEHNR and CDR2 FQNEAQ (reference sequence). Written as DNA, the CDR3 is TGTGCCAGCAGCTCCGGGACAAGGAAAAATTTT. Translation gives CASSSGTRKNF.

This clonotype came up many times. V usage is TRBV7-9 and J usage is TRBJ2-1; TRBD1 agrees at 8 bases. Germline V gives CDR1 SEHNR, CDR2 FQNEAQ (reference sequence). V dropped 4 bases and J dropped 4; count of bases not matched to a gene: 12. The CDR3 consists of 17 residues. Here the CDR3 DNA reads TGTGCCAGCAGCTCCGACAGGGGAGCCAATTTTTACAATGAGCAGTTCTTC. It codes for CASSSDRGANFYNEQFF.

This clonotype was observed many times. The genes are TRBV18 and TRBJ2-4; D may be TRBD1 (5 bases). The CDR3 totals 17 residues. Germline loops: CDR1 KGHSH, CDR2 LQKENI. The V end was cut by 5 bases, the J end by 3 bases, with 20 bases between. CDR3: CASSFRQRETHKNIQYF. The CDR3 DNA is TGTGCCAGCTCATTCAGACAGCGTGAAACCCACAAAAACATTCAGTACTTC. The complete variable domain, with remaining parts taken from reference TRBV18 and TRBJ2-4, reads NAGVMQNPRHLVRRRGQEARLRCSPMKGHSHVYWYRQLPEEGLKFMVYLQKENIIDESGMPKERFSAEFPKEGPSILRIQQVVRGDSAAYFCASSFRQRETHKNIQYFGAGTRLSVL.

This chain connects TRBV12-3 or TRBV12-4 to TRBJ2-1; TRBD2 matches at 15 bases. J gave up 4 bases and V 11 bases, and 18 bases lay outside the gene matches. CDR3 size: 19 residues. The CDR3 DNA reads TGTGCCTTCAGCCCAACTCCCGGGACTAGCGGGGGGACATACAATGAGCAGTTCTTC. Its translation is CAFSPTPGTSGGTYNEQFF.

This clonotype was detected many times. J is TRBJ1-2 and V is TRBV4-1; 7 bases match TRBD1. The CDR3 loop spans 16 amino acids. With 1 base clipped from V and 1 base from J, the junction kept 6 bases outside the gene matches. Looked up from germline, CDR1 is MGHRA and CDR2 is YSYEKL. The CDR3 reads CASSQGDSWDNYGYTF. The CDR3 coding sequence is TGCGCCAGCAGCCAAGGGGACAGCTGGGATAACTATGGCTACACCTTC.

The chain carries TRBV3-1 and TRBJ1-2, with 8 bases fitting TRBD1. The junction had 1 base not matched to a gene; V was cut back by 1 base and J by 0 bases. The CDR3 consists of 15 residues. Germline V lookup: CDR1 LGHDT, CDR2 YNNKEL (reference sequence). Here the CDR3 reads CASSQGQGTNYGYTF. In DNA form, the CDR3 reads TGTGCCAGCAGCCAAGGACAGGGGACTAACTATGGCTACACCTTC. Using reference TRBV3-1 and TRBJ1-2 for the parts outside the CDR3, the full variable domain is DTAVSQTPKYLVTQMGNDKSIKCEQNLGHDTMYWYKQDSKKFLKIMFSYNNKELIINETVPNRFSPKSPDKAHLNLHINSLELGDSAVYFCASSQGQGTNYGYTFGSGTRLTVV.

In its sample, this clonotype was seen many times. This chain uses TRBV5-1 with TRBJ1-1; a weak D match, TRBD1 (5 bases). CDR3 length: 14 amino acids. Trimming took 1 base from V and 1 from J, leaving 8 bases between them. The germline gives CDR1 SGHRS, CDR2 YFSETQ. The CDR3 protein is CASSLYRGNTEAFF. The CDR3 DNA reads TGCGCCAGCAGCTTGTATAGGGGGAACACTGAAGCTTTCTTT.

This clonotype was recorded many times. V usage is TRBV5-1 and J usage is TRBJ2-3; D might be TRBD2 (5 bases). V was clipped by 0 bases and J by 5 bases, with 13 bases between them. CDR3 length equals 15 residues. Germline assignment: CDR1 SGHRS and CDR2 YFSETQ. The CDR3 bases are TGCGCCAGCAGCTTGGAGGGCTTTCGGGGAGATACGCAGTATTTT. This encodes CASSLEGFRGDTQYF.

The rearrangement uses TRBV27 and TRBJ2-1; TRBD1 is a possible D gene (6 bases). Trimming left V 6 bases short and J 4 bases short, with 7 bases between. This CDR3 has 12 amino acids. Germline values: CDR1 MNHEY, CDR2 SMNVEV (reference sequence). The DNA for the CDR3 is TGTGCCAGCAGGGACAGTTACAATGAGCAGTTCTTC. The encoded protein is CASRDSYNEQFF.

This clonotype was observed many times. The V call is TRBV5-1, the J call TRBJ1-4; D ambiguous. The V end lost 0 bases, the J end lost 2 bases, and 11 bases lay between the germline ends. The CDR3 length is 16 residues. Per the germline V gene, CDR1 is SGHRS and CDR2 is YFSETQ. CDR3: CASSLGGGATNEKLFF. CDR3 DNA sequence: TGCGCCAGCAGCTTGGGAGGCGGAGCCACTAATGAAAAACTGTTTTTT.

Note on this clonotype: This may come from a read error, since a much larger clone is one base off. The CDR3 DNA sequence: TGCAGCGTTGGGGCATTCGGGAGGACCTACAATGAGGAGTTCTTC. Protein: CSVGAFGRTYNEEFF. J is TRBJ2-1 and V is TRBV29-1, with 7 bases matching TRBD2. There are 15 residues in the CDR3. Germline V gene lookup returns CDR1 SQVTM and CDR2 ANQGSEA.

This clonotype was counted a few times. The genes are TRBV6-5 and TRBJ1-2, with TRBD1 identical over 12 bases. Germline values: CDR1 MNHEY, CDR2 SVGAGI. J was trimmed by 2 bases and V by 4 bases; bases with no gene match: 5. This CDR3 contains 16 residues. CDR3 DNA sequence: TGTGCCAGCAGTTCCCGGGACAGGGGGCTCAACTATGGCTACACCTTC. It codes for CASSSRDRGLNYGYTF.

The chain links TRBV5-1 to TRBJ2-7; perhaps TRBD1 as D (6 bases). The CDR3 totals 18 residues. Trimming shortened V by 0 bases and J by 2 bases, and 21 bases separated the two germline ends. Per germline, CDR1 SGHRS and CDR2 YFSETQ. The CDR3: CASSLGAQGMTVAYEQYF. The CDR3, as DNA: TGCGCCAGCAGCTTGGGGGCACAGGGAATGACGGTCGCCTACGAGCAGTACTTC. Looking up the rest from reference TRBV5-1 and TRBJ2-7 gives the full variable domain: KAGVTQTPRYLIKTRGQQVTLSCSPISGHRSVSWYQQTPGQGLQFLFEYFSETQRNKGNFPGRFSGRQFSNSRSEMNVSTLELGDSALYLCASSLGAQGMTVAYEQYFGPGTRLTVT.

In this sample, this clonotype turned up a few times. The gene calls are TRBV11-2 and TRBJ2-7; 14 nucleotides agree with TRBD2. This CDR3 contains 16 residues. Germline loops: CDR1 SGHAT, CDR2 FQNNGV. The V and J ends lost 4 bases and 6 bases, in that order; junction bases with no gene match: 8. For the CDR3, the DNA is TGTGCCAGCAGCTCTCGGGGACTAGCGGGGGCGTTCGAGCAGTACTTC. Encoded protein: CASSSRGLAGAFEQYF.

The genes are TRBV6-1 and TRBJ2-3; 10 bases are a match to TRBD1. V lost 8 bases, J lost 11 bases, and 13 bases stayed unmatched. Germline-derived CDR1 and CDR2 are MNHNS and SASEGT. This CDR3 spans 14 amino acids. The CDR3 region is CASCPRDRGYVQYF. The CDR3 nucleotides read TGTGCCAGCTGCCCCAGGGACAGGGGATATGTGCAGTATTTT.

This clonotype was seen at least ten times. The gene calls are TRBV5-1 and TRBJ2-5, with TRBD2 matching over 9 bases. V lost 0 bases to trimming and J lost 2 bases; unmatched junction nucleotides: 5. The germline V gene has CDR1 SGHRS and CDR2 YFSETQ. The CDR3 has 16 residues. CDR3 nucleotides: TGCGCCAGCAGCTTGGGACTAGCGGATAAACAAGAGACCCAGTACTTC. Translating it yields CASSLGLADKQETQYF.